One T cell receptor beta chain is described in this entry. The table came from immunoSEQ multiplex PCR; TCRdb's copy has only in-frame clones and leaves some out. There are 55,000 to 65,000 clones in the sample; over 80% occur only once, and about a tenth lies in the top ten. This sample stems from a study of blood T cell repertoires in COVID-19. CDR1 is KGHDR, CDR2 SFDVKD, per germline. CDR3 length: 12 residues. Trimming took 8 bases from V and 6 from J, leaving 13 bases between them. What was sequenced was peripheral blood. This rearrangement joins TRBV24-1 to TRBJ2-7; possible D gene TRBD2, 5 bases. The TCR comes from a man aged 25 to 40 with COVID-19, enrolled during active disease. The CDR3 sequence: CATNSHEGEQYF. The DNA of the CDR3 is TGTGCCACCAACAGTCACGAGGGCGAGCAGTACTTC.